The source of this T cell receptor (beta chain) is a study of regulatory T cells in long-lasting Graves disease. This clonotype was seen repeatedly, ten times or more. What it binds is unknown. Time point: newly diagnosed GD, antithyroid drugs for less than 3 months. RNA from PBMCs was the source of the TCR library. For TCR beta, libraries came from iRepertoire HTBI primers and Arm-PCR of CDR3 regions. The authors' processing: Detected in the samples were over 55 TRBV and more than 11 TRBJ segments. Each CDR3 protein gets one entry after TCRdb re-called the multiplex PCR reads with MiXCR. The V and J calls here are based on TCRdb, not the publication. Of roughly 520,000 distinct CDR3 sequences in the sample, more than 10% were seen once. The germline V and J ends were trimmed by 3 bases and 6 bases, with 15 bases remaining between them. CDR1 and CDR2 from the germline V gene are GTSNPN and SVGIG (reference sequence). The CDR3 runs 13 residues.

The study's findings and limits: Persistent patients shared more public clonotypes (about 2,700) than new patients (nearly 1,000).

These data also featured in a second study, about T cells in Graves' hyperthyroidism and ophthalmopathy. Turning to that study: Expanded thyroid clonotypes (above 0.001) were mostly also found in blood. Median prediction lead before ophthalmopathy onset was around 7 months with the model.

This clonotype was sampled from a woman in her thirties with Graves disease. The chain combines TRBV30 with TRBJ2-7; weak D call: TRBD2 (6 bases). Sequences were derived from peripheral blood mononuclear cells (PBMCs), sampled at new diagnosis, from a patient treated with antithyroid drugs. The CDR3 region is CAWRGGGLAEQYF. CDR3 nucleotides: TGTGCCTGGAGAGGAGGAGGGTTGGCCGAGCAGTACTTC.